This TCR beta chain is from a study of immune evolution from preneoplasia to lung adenocarcinoma (dated by TCRdb to 2020 to 2022). Regarding the complete study: HLA loss of heterozygosity was observed in roughly 6.8%, 16% and 36% of AIS, MIA and ADC lesions, respectively, and was not observed in any AAH lesions. Immune contexture across lung adenocarcinoma precursors and invasive adenocarcinoma was profiled using immune gene expression, TCR sequencing and multiplex immunofluorescence. Resected precursor lesions (AAH, AIS, MIA) and invasive adenocarcinomas were each compared against paired morphologically normal lung tissue. Sample size was based on specimen availability rather than a prior power calculation. Whole exome sequencing and methylation data from the same cohort of nodules were integrated with the immune data. A total of about 53 patients with pulmonary nodules who underwent surgical resection were included in the overall cohort. The TCR sequencing data were obtained from a few dozen patients. According to the study, about a hundred samples went through TCR sequencing. POLYSOLVER was used to infer Class I HLA alleles from exome data, and LOHHLA was used to detect allele-specific HLA loss.

Notes on this clone: Its antigen remains undetermined. No much larger clone is present one base from it, and per-base qualities are unavailable.

From cysteine to phenylalanine, the CDR3 is 14 amino acids long. The sequence is cut down to CDR3 DNA, 42 bases in frame from base 1. The germline V gene (reference sequence) specifies SGHKS as CDR1 and YYEKEE as CDR2. After removal of 1 base from V and 4 bases from J, the junction retains 4 bases not matched to a gene. The immunoSEQ hsTCRbeta Kit was used to sequence TCR beta CDR3 regions from DNA. Per the source publication's procedure: The ImmunoSEQ Analyzer was used to analyse the TCR sequencing data. T cell clonality was defined as 1 minus Pielou's evenness computed on productive rearrangements. T cell diversity was measured with the inverse Simpson index on productive templates. T cell density was defined as TCR beta template counts normalized to usable DNA, with usable DNA estimated by amplifying and sequencing housekeeping genes. Two-sided Kruskal-Wallis tests were used to compare TCR metrics between histologic stages. TCRdb mirrors the immuneACCESS table, restricted to in-frame sequences. Some clones are absent from its copies; in checked studies, under half trace to an unresolved V gene, and the reason for the others is unknown. That table supplies the V and J calls and clone size; D and trimming were determined from the DNA. The sample records about 3,900 clones, 75% to 85% of which are singletons. Roughly 12% of the sample is in the top ten clones.

Between the mid-2010s and the late 2010s, the patients underwent resection in either Japan or China. Two lung cancer pathologists independently reviewed H&E slides to confirm the histologic diagnosis of every case. Premalignant or tumor cells were enriched for nucleic acid extraction by macro-dissection performed after pathologic assessment. DNA was isolated from FFPE tissue using the AllPrep DNA/RNA FFPE Kit. Here is what the overall study found, with its caveats: Normal lung had the highest top T cell clone frequencies, and these frequencies appeared to fall progressively from AAH through AIS, MIA and invasive adenocarcinoma. Clonality was highest in normal lung, while later-stage lesions appeared to show lower clonality but higher T cell density and diversity. All patients were from Japan and China, so applicability to Western populations was uncertain. KRAS-mutant nodules showed the highest T cell clonality compared with EGFR-mutant or double wild-type lesions. The findings were based on association rather than direct causation, and larger cohorts with long-term follow-up and longitudinal biopsies were deemed needed.

Sample: FFPE minimally invasive lung adenocarcinoma tissue. Reading the label with the study, this specimen's cell subset or site is: micro-invasive lung adenocarcinoma (MIA). In this chain, TRBV5-5 is recombined with TRBJ1-1; a stretch of 7 junction bases matches TRBD1. The sequence derives from a person aged 65 to 85 with lung adenocarcinoma. The DNA reads TGTGCCAGCAGCTTGACAGGGGTGAGCACTGAAGCTTTCTTT. The resulting protein is CASSLTGVSTEAFF.